Below, 28 T cell receptor beta chains from the same sample are listed, as sequenced in a study of cytomegalovirus exposure and HLA in healthy donors. Using immunoSEQ multiplex PCR, the repertoire was profiled, and TCRdb retains in-frame clones only, with some absent. Altogether 260,000 or so clones are present, around 91% being singletons, with the ten largest covering approximately 3.1%. Sequences were obtained from PBMCs. These receptors originate from a woman younger than 45 in good health and CMV-seronegative.

The CDR3 is CSAIPGPPSSGANVLTF. The CDR3 DNA reads TGCAGCGCAATCCCAGGACCACCGTCGAGTGGGGCCAACGTCCTGACTTTC. This chain uses TRBV29-1 with TRBJ2-6; D unclear. Trimming cost V 7 bases and J 3 bases, with 22 bases left between them. This CDR3 comprises 17 residues. Germline V gene lookup returns CDR1 SQVTM and CDR2 ANQGSEA.

The chain has TRBV6-1 and TRBJ2-3; 8 positions match TRBD2. J gave up 12 bases and V 7 bases, and 9 bases lay outside the gene matches. Germline lookup yields CDR1 MNHNS and CDR2 SASEGT. This CDR3 is built from 12 residues. CDR3 DNA: TGTGCCAGCACTGGGGCTAGCGGGTTTCAGTATTTT. Translated: CASTGASGFQYF.

The V gene is TRBV11-3, the J gene TRBJ2-3; 7 bases line up with TRBD1. Germline V gene lookup returns CDR1 SGHNT and CDR2 YENEEA. Unmatched junction bases numbered 7, after V lost 5 bases and J lost 2 bases. The CDR3 runs to 15 residues. The CDR3 reads CASSSRDSITDTQYF. Here the CDR3 DNA reads TGTGCCAGCAGCAGTAGGGACAGTATCACAGATACGCAGTATTTT.

The V and J genes are TRBV6-6 and TRBJ2-2; D gene unclear. Germline assignment: CDR1 MNHNY and CDR2 SVGAGI (reference sequence). V dropped 6 bases and J dropped 4 bases, with 15 bases sitting between them. The CDR3 is made up of 15 amino acids. DNA of the CDR3: TGTGCCAGCAGGCCTGGGCAGGCGCTCACCGGGGAGCTGTTTTTT. This sequence encodes CASRPGQALTGELFF.

The chain uses TRBV29-1 and TRBJ2-3, with D hard to call. V was pared by 7 bases and J by 1 base, with 9 bases between. Germline lookup yields CDR1 SQVTM and CDR2 ANQGSEA. CDR3 length: 12 amino acids. CDR3: CSEKTGTDTQYF. CDR3 sequence (DNA): TGCAGCGAAAAAACAGGCACAGATACGCAGTATTTT.

This chain joins TRBV2 and TRBJ2-5; 10 nucleotides agree with TRBD1. V shed 6 bases, J shed 6 bases, and the junction held 4 bases outside the gene matches. The CDR3 extends over 13 amino acids. Germline V gene lookup returns CDR1 SNHLY and CDR2 FYNNEI. CDR3 sequence (DNA): TGTGCCAGCAGCCGGGACAGGGGAAAGACCCAGTACTTC. Translating it yields CASSRDRGKTQYF. The full variable domain, completed using reference TRBV2 and TRBJ2-5, is EPEVTQTPSHQVTQMGQEVILRCVPISNHLYFYWYRQILGQKVEFLVSFYNNEISEKSEIFDDQFSVERPDGSNFTLKIRSTKLEDSAMYFCASSRDRGKTQYFGPGTRLLVL.

The V gene is TRBV14, the J gene TRBJ2-4; TRBD1 agrees at 7 bases. V lost 3 bases to trimming and J lost 0 bases; unmatched junction nucleotides: 14. The germline V gene encodes CDR1 SGHDN and CDR2 FVKESK. The CDR3 has 19 amino acids. CDR3 loop: CASSQVSKDRLLAKNIQYF. CDR3 nucleotide sequence: TGTGCCAGCAGCCAGGTTTCTAAGGACAGGTTATTAGCCAAAAACATTCAGTACTTC. The variable domain in full, completed from reference TRBV14 and TRBJ2-4, reads EAGVTQFPSHSVIEKGQTVTLRCDPISGHDNLYWYRRVMGKEIKFLLHFVKESKQDESGMPNNRFLAERTGGTYSTLKVQPAELEDSGVYFCASSQVSKDRLLAKNIQYFGAGTRLSVL.

The chain recombines TRBV10-3 with TRBJ2-7; D might be TRBD2 (5 bases). The CDR3 loop spans 13 amino acids. The germline V gene has CDR1 ENHRY and CDR2 SYGVKD. Trimming took 4 bases from V and 6 from J, leaving 13 bases between them. The CDR3 DNA follows: TGTGCCATCAGTGGAGGGCCGGGGAGCGAGCAGTACTTC. This sequence encodes CAISGGPGSEQYF.

The chain links TRBV13 to TRBJ2-5; D might be TRBD2 (6 bases). Trimming left V 6 bases short and J 4 bases short, with 18 bases between. CDR3 length equals 15 residues. The germline V gene has CDR1 PRHDT and CDR2 FYEKMQ (reference sequence). The CDR3 DNA reads as TGTGCCAGCAGTCGCGAGGAGGGGTCCCGAGAGACCCAGTACTTC. Translating gives CASSREEGSRETQYF.

DNA of the CDR3: TGTGCCAGCAGTTTCAGGGGGGTTTCAACCTACGAGCAGTACTTC. Translating it yields CASSFRGVSTYEQYF. This chain joins TRBV28 and TRBJ2-7; possibly TRBD1 for D (7 bases). Germline values: CDR1 MDHEN, CDR2 SYDVKM. V shed 3 bases and J shed 2 bases, with 14 bases lying between them. The CDR3 extends over 15 amino acids.

The V call is TRBV7-2, the J call TRBJ2-7; 8 bases match TRBD2. There are 14 residues in the CDR3. CDR1 is SGHTA, CDR2 FQGNSA, per germline. The V segment lost 3 bases and the J segment 2 bases; nucleotides outside the gene matches: 3. The CDR3 DNA sequence: TGTGCCAGCAGCTTTAGCGGGACTACCTACGAGCAGTACTTC. It translates to CASSFSGTTYEQYF. The whole variable domain, remainder taken from reference TRBV7-2 and TRBJ2-7, is GAGVSQSPSNKVTEKGKDVELRCDPISGHTALYWYRQSLGQGLEFLIYFQGNSAPDKSGLPSDRFSAERTGGSVSTLTIQRTQQEDSAVYLCASSFSGTTYEQYFGPGTRLTVT.

The chain employs TRBV6-5 and TRBJ2-1; 8 nucleotides match TRBD1. V gave up 9 bases and J gave up 4 bases; unmatched junction bases: 2. Germline assignment: CDR1 MNHEY and CDR2 SVGAGI. This CDR3 has 12 residues. The chain's CDR3 is CASWTGYNEQFF. The CDR3 DNA is TGTGCCAGTTGGACAGGGTACAATGAGCAGTTCTTC.

The chain carries TRBV29-1 and TRBJ1-3; D call uncertain. V shed 3 bases and J shed 0 bases, with 12 bases lying between them. CDR3 length: 15 amino acids. CDR1 is SQVTM and CDR2 is ANQGSEA in the germline V gene. The CDR3 here is CSVEGLGVSGNTIYF. CDR3 nucleotide sequence: TGCAGCGTTGAGGGCCTCGGGGTCTCTGGAAACACCATATATTTT.

This clone was found many times. This chain links TRBV6-1 with TRBJ2-3; TRBD2 might be the D (6 bases). The CDR3 totals 15 residues. The germline V gene has CDR1 MNHNS and CDR2 SASEGT. The V gene lost 1 base and the J gene lost 4 bases, with 12 bases spanning the gap. CDR3 DNA sequence: TGTGCCAGCAGTGAAGGTCAGGGAGGCGCAGATACGCAGTATTTT. This codes for CASSEGQGGADTQYF.

The chain joins TRBV18 to TRBJ2-5, with TRBD2 matching 12 bases. This CDR3 contains 16 residues. Losses at the gene ends were 3 bases for V and 1 base for J; bases not matched to a gene: 3. CDR1 is KGHSH and CDR2 is LQKENI in the germline V gene. The chain's CDR3 is CASSPGLAGSQETQYF. The CDR3 DNA reads as TGTGCCAGCTCACCCGGACTAGCGGGGTCCCAAGAGACCCAGTACTTC. Together with reference TRBV18 and TRBJ2-5, the CDR3 gives the full variable domain: NAGVMQNPRHLVRRRGQEARLRCSPMKGHSHVYWYRQLPEEGLKFMVYLQKENIIDESGMPKERFSAEFPKEGPSILRIQQVVRGDSAAYFCASSPGLAGSQETQYFGPGTRLLVL.

The V gene is TRBV2, the J gene TRBJ2-7, with 9 bases fitting TRBD1. The CDR3 is made up of 14 amino acids. The ends lost 6 bases at V and 5 bases at J; junction bases unmatched: 8. Germline CDR1 is SNHLY and CDR2 is FYNNEI. The CDR3 coding sequence is TGTGCCAGCAGGGCCGGACAGGGGTCCCACGAGCAGTACTTC. Its translation is CASRAGQGSHEQYF.

The rearrangement uses TRBV30 and TRBJ2-2; D unresolved. The CDR3 spans 12 residues. The V end was cut by 5 bases, the J end by 1 base, with 5 bases between. Germline V gives CDR1 GTSNPN, CDR2 SVGIG (reference sequence). Here the CDR3 DNA reads TGTGCCTGGGACTTGAACACCGGGGAGCTGTTTTTT. This encodes CAWDLNTGELFF. Supplemented by reference TRBV30 and TRBJ2-2, the full variable domain reads SQTIHQWPATLVQPVGSPLSLECTVEGTSNPNLYWYRQAAGRGLQLLFYSVGIGQISSEVPQNLSASRPQDRQFILSSKKLLLSDSGFYLCAWDLNTGELFFGEGSRLTVL.

The chain combines TRBV9 with TRBJ2-3; D may be TRBD1 (6 bases). Germline V gene data show CDR1 as SGDLS and CDR2 as YYNGEE. Trimming shortened V by 2 bases and J by 3 bases, and 19 bases separated the two germline ends. The CDR3 contains 17 residues. The DNA for the CDR3 is TGTGCCAGCAGCGTGGGGGCCTTCTATTGGGGGACAGATACGCAGTATTTT. Amino acid sequence: CASSVGAFYWGTDTQYF.

The chain employs TRBV7-8 and TRBJ1-1, with D maybe TRBD1 (6 bases). The CDR3 is 15 residues long. Germline V gene sequence: CDR1 SGHVS, CDR2 FQNEAQ. The ends were cut back, 0 bases at V and 2 bases at J, with 10 bases in the middle. The CDR3: CASSLADRINTEAFF. DNA for the CDR3: TGTGCCAGCAGCTTAGCAGACAGGATTAACACTGAAGCTTTCTTT.

J is TRBJ2-7 and V is TRBV7-9; D is undetermined. The germline gives CDR1 SEHNR, CDR2 FQNEAQ (reference sequence). V gave up 5 bases and J gave up 1 base, with 3 bases separating them. This CDR3 is 11 amino acids long. This CDR3 reads CASSPSYEQYF. CDR3 nucleotide sequence: TGTGCCAGCAGCCCATCCTACGAGCAGTACTTC. The whole variable domain, remainder taken from reference TRBV7-9 and TRBJ2-7, is DTGVSQNPRHKITKRGQNVTFRCDPISEHNRLYWYRQTLGQGPEFLTYFQNEAQLEKSRLLSDRFSAERPKGSFSTLEIQRTEQGDSAMYLCASSPSYEQYFGPGTRLTVT.

This rearrangement joins TRBV7-9 to TRBJ2-3; 9 bases are shared with TRBD2. The CDR3 spans 19 residues. CDR1 and CDR2 from the germline V gene are SEHNR and FQNEAQ (reference sequence). V shed 2 bases and J 4 bases; nucleotides not matched to a gene: 16. The CDR3 loop is CASSLLRLAGSREADTQYF. The CDR3 DNA is TGTGCCAGCAGCTTATTGCGGCTAGCGGGGAGTAGGGAGGCAGATACGCAGTATTTT.

The rearrangement uses TRBV6-6 and TRBJ2-7, with 8 bases lining up with TRBD2. J lost 0 bases, V lost 4 bases, and 5 bases had no gene match. Germline lookup yields CDR1 MNHNY and CDR2 SVGAGI (reference sequence). The CDR3 consists of 15 residues. For the CDR3, the DNA is TGTGCCAGCAGTTCCCCCGGGACTAGCTCCTACGAGCAGTACTTC. This gives the protein CASSSPGTSSYEQYF.

The chain combines TRBV5-4 with TRBJ2-2; TRBD1 agrees at 8 bases. The CDR3 loop spans 18 amino acids. In germline, CDR1 is SGHNT, CDR2 YYREEE (reference sequence). V trimming: 0 bases; J trimming: 1 base; junction bases outside the gene matches: 8. The CDR3 DNA sequence: TGTGCCAGCAGCTTGGCAGGGGGCGGGTTCCTGAACACCGGGGAGCTGTTTTTT. Translated, it gives CASSLAGGGFLNTGELFF.

This clone was detected only once. J is TRBJ1-1 and V is TRBV23-1, with D hard to call. TRBV23-1 is assigned to the ORF class and has an uncertain function. V lost 4 bases and J 1 base, leaving 4 bases between the germline ends. CDR3 length: 12 residues. This CDR3 reads CASSPQNTEAFF. The DNA of the CDR3 is TGCGCCAGCAGTCCCCAGAACACTGAAGCTTTCTTT.

V usage is TRBV9 and J usage is TRBJ2-3, with D possibly matching TRBD2 (6 bases). The CDR3 has 16 residues. V lost 0 bases to trimming and J lost 1 base, with 12 bases between them. Germline CDR1 and CDR2: SGDLS and YYNGEE. The CDR3 loop reads CASSVDYGTGTDTQYF. In DNA form, the CDR3 reads TGTGCCAGCAGCGTAGATTACGGGACTGGCACAGATACGCAGTATTTT.

This chain connects TRBV30 to TRBJ2-7; D might be TRBD1 (5 bases). The CDR3 extends over 11 amino acids. CDR1 is GTSNPN, CDR2 SVGIG, per germline (reference sequence). V lost 3 bases, J lost 4 bases, and 7 bases lay in between. CDR3 nucleotides: TGTGCCTGGAGCCAGGGATACGAGCAGTACTTC. It yields the protein CAWSQGYEQYF.

This chain links TRBV28 with TRBJ2-7; 8 positions match TRBD1. Germline assignment: CDR1 MDHEN and CDR2 SYDVKM. The CDR3 extends over 13 amino acids. Unmatched junction bases numbered 8, after V lost 8 bases and J lost 5 bases. The CDR3 sequence is CASGRQGFHEQYF. The CDR3 DNA is TGTGCCAGCGGAAGACAGGGGTTCCACGAGCAGTACTTC.

The gene calls are TRBV19 and TRBJ2-1, with TRBD2 as a possible D gene (6 bases). Germline V CDR1 and CDR2: LNHDA, SQIVND (reference sequence). The ends were cut back, 5 bases at V and 8 bases at J, with 16 bases in the middle. The CDR3 runs 14 residues. CDR3 coding DNA: TGTGCCAGTAGTCATGGGACTGTCATAGATGAGCAGTTCTTC. Residues: CASSHGTVIDEQFF.